A selection of T cell receptor beta chains follows, all from one sample in a study of cytomegalovirus exposure and HLA in healthy donors. Method: immunoSEQ multiplex PCR; TCRdb's copy keeps in-frame clones and lacks some. The sample shows some 150,000 clones, around 75% of them seen only once. The sequenced sample was PBMCs. These receptors came from a woman aged 30 to 39 in good health and CMV-seronegative. Both conserved end residues are part of each CDR3. D genes are given only for firm matches. Size is stated for part of the rows, as once, few or many counts, or as a class when the clone is expanded.

v_call clone_size d_call cdr3_aa
TRBV19 - - CASSIGHNEQFF
TRBV5-1 once TRBD2 CASSSLLAGGQETQYF
TRBV9 - TRBD2 CASRRGGAEDTQYF
TRBV5-8 - - CASRSSGLLYGYTF
TRBV18 - - CASSPGQGSTSGIYNEQFF
TRBV4-2 - TRBD2 CASSRSGGVQETQYF
TRBV7-8 - - CASSLGLNQPQHF
TRBV14 - - CASSQDFLQGRNTIYF
TRBV11-2 few - CASSSRQGGTQYF
TRBV5-6 few TRBD1 CASSGWTGNTEAFF
TRBV28 - - CASSLRGLTRTEAFF
TRBV5-1 - - CASSLAVWDRRENTGELFF
TRBV27 - TRBD2 CASSPRAGGGAEQFF
TRBV18 - TRBD2 CASSSRTSGIGDTGELFF
TRBV6-6 - - CASSPPGTYGYTF
TRBV28 - - CASSPRRGSGANVLTF
TRBV7-2 - - CASSLVRNTEAFF
TRBV6-6 - - CASSYSSLGLYEQYF
TRBV19 - - CASSMPGSNTEAFF
TRBV7-2 - - CASSTTGFYEQYF
TRBV6-6 - TRBD1 CASSYADRGVRGYTF
TRBV5-4 - - CASSLSQSAGFEQFF
TRBV5-4 once - CASSLVSDGGNYGYTF
TRBV28 few TRBD1 CATTGANYGYTF
TRBV18 - - CASSPRGASDSNQPQHF
TRBV12-5 - TRBD2 CASGLVLGGRNYNEQFF
TRBV28 - TRBD2 CASNLREGEQYF
TRBV28 - - CASSSTEYGYTF
TRBV2 - TRBD1 CAPGGSPYEQYF
TRBV7-6 - TRBD1 CASSPDRFNYGYTF
TRBV29-1 few TRBD1 CSVVGQGISRAFF
TRBV18 few - CASSLRLDDEQYF